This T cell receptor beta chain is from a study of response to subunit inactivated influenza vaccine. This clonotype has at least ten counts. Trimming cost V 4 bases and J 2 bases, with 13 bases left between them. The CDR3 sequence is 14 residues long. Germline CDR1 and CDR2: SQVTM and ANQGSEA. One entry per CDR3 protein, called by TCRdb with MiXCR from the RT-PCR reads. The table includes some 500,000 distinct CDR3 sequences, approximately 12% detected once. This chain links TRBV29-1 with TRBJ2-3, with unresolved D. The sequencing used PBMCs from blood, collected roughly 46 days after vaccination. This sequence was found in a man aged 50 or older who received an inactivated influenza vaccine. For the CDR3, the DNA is TGCAGCGTTGTTGGGCCAACAACCACAGATACGCAGTATTTT. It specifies CSVVGPTTTDTQYF.